The subject of this entry is one T cell receptor beta chain. This entry comes from a study of control samples from healthy donors and cancer patients. Generated by immunoSEQ multiplex PCR, the TCRdb table keeps only in-frame clones and is missing some. This sample contains about 210,000 clones. The CDR3 totals 16 residues. V was shortened by 4 bases and J by 0 bases, with 13 bases between the two germline ends. Germline V CDR1 and CDR2: LNHDA, SQIVND (reference sequence). The chain couples TRBV19 to TRBJ1-5; D might be TRBD1 (5 bases). The source of this sequence is a woman aged 30 to 39 in good health. Sequencing was performed on blood. The CDR3 nucleotides read TGTGCCAGTAGTAAGGGACGTACGGATAGCAATCAGCCCCAGCATTTT. It encodes CASSKGRTDSNQPQHF.